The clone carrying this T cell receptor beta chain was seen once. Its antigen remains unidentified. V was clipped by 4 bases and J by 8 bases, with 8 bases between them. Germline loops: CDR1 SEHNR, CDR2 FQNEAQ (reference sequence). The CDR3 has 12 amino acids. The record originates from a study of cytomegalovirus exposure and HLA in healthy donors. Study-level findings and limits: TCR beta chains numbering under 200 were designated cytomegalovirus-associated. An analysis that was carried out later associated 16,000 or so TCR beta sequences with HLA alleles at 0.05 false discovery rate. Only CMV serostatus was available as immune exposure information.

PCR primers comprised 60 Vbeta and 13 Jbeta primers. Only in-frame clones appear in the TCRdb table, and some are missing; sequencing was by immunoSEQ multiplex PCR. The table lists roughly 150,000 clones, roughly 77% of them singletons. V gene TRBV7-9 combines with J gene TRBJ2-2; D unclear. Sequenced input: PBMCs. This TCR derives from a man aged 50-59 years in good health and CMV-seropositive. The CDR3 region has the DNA TGTGCCAGCAGCTCAGCTATTGGGGAGCTGTTTTTT. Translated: CASSSAIGELFF.